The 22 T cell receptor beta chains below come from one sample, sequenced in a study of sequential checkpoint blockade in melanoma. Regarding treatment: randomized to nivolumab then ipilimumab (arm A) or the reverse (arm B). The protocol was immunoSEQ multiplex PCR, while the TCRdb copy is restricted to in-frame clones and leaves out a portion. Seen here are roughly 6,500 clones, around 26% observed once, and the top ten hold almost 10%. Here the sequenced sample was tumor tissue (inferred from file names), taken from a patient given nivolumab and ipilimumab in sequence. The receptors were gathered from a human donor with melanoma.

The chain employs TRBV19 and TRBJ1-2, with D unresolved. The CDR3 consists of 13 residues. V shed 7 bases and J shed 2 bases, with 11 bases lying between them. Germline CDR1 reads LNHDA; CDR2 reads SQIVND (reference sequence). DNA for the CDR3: TGTGCCAGTACTATCGACCGGAACTATGGCTACACCTTC. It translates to CASTIDRNYGYTF. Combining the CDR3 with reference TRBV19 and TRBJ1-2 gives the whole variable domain DGGITQSPKYLFRKEGQNVTLSCEQNLNHDAMYWYRQDPGQGLRLIYYSQIVNDFQKGDIAEGYSVSREKKESFPLTVTSAQKNPTAFYLCASTIDRNYGYTFGSGTRLTVV.

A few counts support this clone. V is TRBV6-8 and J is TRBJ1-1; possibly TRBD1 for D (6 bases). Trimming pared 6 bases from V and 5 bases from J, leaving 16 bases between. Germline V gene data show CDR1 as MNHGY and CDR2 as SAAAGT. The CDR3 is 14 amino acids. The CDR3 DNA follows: TGTGCCAGCAGCCTCACAGGGTCCCGGACTGAAGCTTTCTTT. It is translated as CASSLTGSRTEAFF.

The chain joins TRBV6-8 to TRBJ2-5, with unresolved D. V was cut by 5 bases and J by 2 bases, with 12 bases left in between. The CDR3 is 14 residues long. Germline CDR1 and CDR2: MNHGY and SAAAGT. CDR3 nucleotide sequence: TGTGCCAGCAGTAAAACGACCAAACAAGAGACCCAGTACTTC. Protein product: CASSKTTKQETQYF.

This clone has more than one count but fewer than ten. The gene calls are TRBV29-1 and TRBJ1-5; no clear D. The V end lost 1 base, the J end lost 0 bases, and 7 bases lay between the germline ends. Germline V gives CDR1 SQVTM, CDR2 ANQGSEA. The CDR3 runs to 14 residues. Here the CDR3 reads CSVEGENSNQPQHF. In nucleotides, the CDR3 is TGCAGCGTTGAAGGGGAAAATAGCAATCAGCCCCAGCATTTT.

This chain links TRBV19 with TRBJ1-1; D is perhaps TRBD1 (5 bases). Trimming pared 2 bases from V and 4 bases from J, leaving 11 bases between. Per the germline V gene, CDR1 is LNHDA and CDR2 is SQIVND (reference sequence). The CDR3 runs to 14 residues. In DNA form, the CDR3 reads TGTGCCAGTAGTATATGGTCGGGGGGCACTGAAGCTTTCTTT. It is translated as CASSIWSGGTEAFF.

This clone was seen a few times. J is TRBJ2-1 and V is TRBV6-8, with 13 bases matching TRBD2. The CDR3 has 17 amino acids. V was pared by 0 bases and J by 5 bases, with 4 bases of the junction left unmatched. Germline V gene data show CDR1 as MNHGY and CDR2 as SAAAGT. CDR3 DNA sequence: TGTGCCAGCAGTTACTCTTGGACTAGCGGGAGTAACAATGAGCAGTTCTTC. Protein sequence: CASSYSWTSGSNNEQFF.

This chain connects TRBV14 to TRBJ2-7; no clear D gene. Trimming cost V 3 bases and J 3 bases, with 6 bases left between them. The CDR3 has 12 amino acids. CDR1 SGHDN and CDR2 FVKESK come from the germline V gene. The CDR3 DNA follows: TGTGCCAGCAGCCAGGTCGTCTACGAGCAGTACTTC. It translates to CASSQVVYEQYF.

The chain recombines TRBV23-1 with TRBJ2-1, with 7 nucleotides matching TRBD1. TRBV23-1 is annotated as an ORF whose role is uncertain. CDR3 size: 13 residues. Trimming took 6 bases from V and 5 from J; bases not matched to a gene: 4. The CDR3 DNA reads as TGCGCCAGCAGCCTAGGACAGGACAATGAGCAGTTCTTC. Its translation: CASSLGQDNEQFF.

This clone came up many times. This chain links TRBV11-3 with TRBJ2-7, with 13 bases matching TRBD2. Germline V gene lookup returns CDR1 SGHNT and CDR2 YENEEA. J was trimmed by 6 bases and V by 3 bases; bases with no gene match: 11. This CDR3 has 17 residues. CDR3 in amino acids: CASSFSYRTSGSAEQYF. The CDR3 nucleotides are TGTGCCAGCAGCTTTTCATACCGGACTAGCGGGAGTGCCGAGCAGTACTTC.

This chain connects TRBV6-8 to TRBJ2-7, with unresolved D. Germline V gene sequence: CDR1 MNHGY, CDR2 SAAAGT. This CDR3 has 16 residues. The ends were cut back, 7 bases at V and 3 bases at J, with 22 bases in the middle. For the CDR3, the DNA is TGTGCCAGCACCGACTCCCTCTCCGGTCGAGACTACGAGCAGTACTTC. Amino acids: CASTDSLSGRDYEQYF.

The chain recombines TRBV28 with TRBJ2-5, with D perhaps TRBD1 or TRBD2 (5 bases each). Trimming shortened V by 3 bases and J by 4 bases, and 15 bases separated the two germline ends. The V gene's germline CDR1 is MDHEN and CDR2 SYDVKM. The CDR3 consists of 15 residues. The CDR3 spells CASSFSGTAGETQYF. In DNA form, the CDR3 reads TGTGCCAGCAGTTTCTCCGGGACGGCGGGAGAGACCCAGTACTTC.

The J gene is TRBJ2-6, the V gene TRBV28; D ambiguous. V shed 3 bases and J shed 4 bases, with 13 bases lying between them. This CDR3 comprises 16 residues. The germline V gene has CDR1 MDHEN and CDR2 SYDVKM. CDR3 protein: CASSFSSTGGANVLTF. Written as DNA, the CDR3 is TGTGCCAGCAGTTTTTCCTCTACGGGCGGGGCCAACGTCCTGACTTTC.

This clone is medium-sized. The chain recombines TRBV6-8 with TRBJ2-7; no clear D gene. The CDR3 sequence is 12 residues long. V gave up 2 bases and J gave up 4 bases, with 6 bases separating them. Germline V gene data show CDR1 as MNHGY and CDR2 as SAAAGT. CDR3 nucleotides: TGTGCCAGCAGTTACGAGCTTTACGAGCAGTACTTC. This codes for CASSYELYEQYF.

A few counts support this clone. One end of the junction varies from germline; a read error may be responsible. This chain's CDR3 is CASSPPLGQGNTGELFF. CDR3 DNA: TGTGCTAGCAGCCCCCCCCTTGGACAGGGGAACACCGGGGAGCTGTTTTTT. This chain links TRBV11-3 with TRBJ2-2; TRBD1 agrees at 8 bases. The germline V gene has CDR1 SGHNT and CDR2 YENEEA. The CDR3 runs to 17 residues.

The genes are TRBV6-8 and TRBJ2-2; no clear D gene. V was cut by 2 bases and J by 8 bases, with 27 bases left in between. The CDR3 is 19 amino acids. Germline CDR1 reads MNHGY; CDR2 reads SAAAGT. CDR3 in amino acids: CASSYNGPVRTYRPGELFF. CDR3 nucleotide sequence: TGTGCCAGCAGTTACAACGGCCCCGTAAGAACGTATCGGCCAGGGGAGCTGTTTTTT.

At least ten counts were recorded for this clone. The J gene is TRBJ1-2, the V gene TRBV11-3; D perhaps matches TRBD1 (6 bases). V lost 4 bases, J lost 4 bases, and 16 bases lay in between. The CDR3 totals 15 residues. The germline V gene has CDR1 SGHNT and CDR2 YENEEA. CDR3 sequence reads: CASSYRGLSSYGYTF. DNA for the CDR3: TGTGCCAGCAGCTATCGGGGGCTCTCCTCCTATGGCTACACCTTC.

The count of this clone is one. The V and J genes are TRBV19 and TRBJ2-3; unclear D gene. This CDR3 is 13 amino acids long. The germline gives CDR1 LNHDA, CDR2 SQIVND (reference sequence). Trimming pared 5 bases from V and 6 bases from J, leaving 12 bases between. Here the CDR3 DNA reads TGTGCCAGTAGTCCACCGGGTTCGGATACGCAGTATTTT. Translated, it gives CASSPPGSDTQYF.

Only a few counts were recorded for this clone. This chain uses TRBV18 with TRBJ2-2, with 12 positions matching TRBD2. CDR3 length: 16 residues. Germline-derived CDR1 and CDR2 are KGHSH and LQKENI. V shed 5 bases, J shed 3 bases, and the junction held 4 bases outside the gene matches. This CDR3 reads CASSTWTSGDTGELFF. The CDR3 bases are TGTGCCAGCTCAACCTGGACTAGCGGGGACACCGGGGAGCTGTTTTTT.

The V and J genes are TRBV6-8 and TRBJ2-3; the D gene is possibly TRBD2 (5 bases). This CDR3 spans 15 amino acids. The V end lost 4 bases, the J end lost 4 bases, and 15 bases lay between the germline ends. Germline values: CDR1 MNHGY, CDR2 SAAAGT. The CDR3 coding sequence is TGTGCCAGCAGTTTCCTAAACGACTATCCAGATACGCAGTATTTT. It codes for CASSFLNDYPDTQYF.

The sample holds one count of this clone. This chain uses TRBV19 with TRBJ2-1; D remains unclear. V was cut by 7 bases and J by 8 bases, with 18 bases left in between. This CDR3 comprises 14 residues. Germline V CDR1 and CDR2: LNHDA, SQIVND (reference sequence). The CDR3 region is CASNPGLNADEQFF. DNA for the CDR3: TGTGCCAGTAATCCGGGTCTGAATGCCGATGAGCAGTTCTTC.

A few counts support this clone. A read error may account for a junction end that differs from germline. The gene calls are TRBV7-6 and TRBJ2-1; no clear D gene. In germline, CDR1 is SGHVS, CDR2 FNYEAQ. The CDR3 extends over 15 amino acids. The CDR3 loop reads CASSLTINSYNEQFF. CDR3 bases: TGTGCTAGCAGCTTAACAATAAACTCCTACAATGAGCAGTTCTTC.

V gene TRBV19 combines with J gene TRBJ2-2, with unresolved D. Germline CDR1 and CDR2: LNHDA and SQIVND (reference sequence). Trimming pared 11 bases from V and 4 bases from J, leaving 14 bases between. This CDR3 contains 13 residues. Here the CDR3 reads CALRYEVTGELFF. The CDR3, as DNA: TGTGCCTTACGGTACGAGGTCACCGGGGAGCTGTTTTTT.